The 28 T cell receptor beta chains given below trace back to one sample, sequenced in a study of memory CD4+ T cells and cytomegalovirus serostatus. Single viable CD3+CD4+CD8-CD45RO+ cells were sorted as the memory CD4+ T cells. Profiling relied on immunoSEQ multiplex PCR, and the TCRdb table lists in-frame clones only, not all of them. In the table there are approximately 63,000 clones, roughly 80% of which are singletons. Input material: memory CD4+ T cells from blood. These receptors were taken from an adult in good health and CMV-seronegative. Some clones in this sample may be carry-over from other donors' samples.

The V and J genes are TRBV10-1 and TRBJ1-1; 7 bases are a match to TRBD1. CDR1 and CDR2 (germline): WNHNN, SYGVQD (reference sequence). Trimming cost V 4 bases and J 2 bases; bases outside gene matches: 4. CDR3 length: 14 amino acids. The CDR3 DNA is TGCGCCAGCAGTGCCCACAGGGGAAACACTGAAGCTTTCTTT. This codes for CASSAHRGNTEAFF.

This clone was observed a single time. The chain recombines TRBV2 with TRBJ1-5; D ambiguous. CDR1 and CDR2 (germline): SNHLY, FYNNEI. This CDR3 region has 13 residues. V shed 6 bases and J shed 0 bases, with 6 bases lying between them. CDR3 region: CASRQRSNQPQHF. CDR3 in DNA: TGTGCCAGCAGGCAGCGTAGCAATCAGCCCCAGCATTTT.

V gene TRBV5-6 combines with J gene TRBJ2-2, with D perhaps TRBD2 (6 bases). Germline assignment: CDR1 SGHDT and CDR2 YYEEEE. This CDR3 has 16 residues. The V end was cut by 3 bases, the J end by 6 bases, with 18 bases between. The CDR3 here is CASSSFRLDRPGELFF. As DNA, the CDR3 is TGTGCCAGCAGCTCATTTCGACTAGATCGCCCCGGGGAGCTGTTTTTT.

The genes are TRBV5-6 and TRBJ1-2; no reliable D call. V was pared by 3 bases and J by 1 base, with 13 bases between. The CDR3 loop spans 15 amino acids. Germline values: CDR1 SGHDT, CDR2 YYEEEE. DNA for the CDR3: TGTGCCAGCAGCTCACCCTCCCGGATTAACTATGGCTACACCTTC. Translated, it gives CASSSPSRINYGYTF.

The genes are TRBV19 and TRBJ2-3, with TRBD1 identical over 7 bases. The CDR3 has 15 residues. With 4 bases clipped from V and 6 bases from J, the junction kept 10 bases outside the gene matches. The V gene's germline CDR1 is LNHDA and CDR2 SQIVND (reference sequence). DNA of the CDR3: TGTGCCAGTAGTACGAAGGGCTTACAGGGGGATACGCAGTATTTT. Protein: CASSTKGLQGDTQYF.

The chain uses TRBV28 and TRBJ1-2; 7 positions match TRBD1. The CDR3 runs 12 residues. Germline CDR1 reads MDHEN; CDR2 reads SYDVKM. Trimming took 8 bases from V and 4 from J; bases not matched to a gene: 4. The CDR3 region is CASLGQPYGYTF. The CDR3, as DNA: TGTGCCAGCCTGGGACAGCCCTATGGCTACACCTTC.

This sequence joins TRBV4-2 and TRBJ2-7; 11 nucleotides align to TRBD2. Germline-derived CDR1 and CDR2 are LGHNA and YNFKEQ. With V trimmed by 3 bases and J by 0 bases, 4 bases remained unmatched. This CDR3 region has 16 residues. CDR3 nucleotide sequence: TGTGCCAGCAGCCAGGCCGGGACTAGCGGCTCCTACGAGCAGTACTTC. Translating gives CASSQAGTSGSYEQYF.

The V gene is TRBV7-2, the J gene TRBJ1-5; tentatively, D is TRBD1 (6 bases). Germline V gene data show CDR1 as SGHTA and CDR2 as FQGNSA. The CDR3 length is 17 residues. V was shortened by 3 bases and J by 5 bases, with 20 bases between the two germline ends. CDR3 sequence (DNA): TGTGCCAGCAGCTTTTTGTCGGTGTCACAGGGACATCAGCCCCAGCATTTT. Its translation is CASSFLSVSQGHQPQHF.

V and J are TRBV4-2 and TRBJ2-7; 11 nucleotides match TRBD1. The CDR3 has 17 amino acids. The V and J ends lost 4 bases and 2 bases, in that order; junction bases with no gene match: 10. Germline V gene lookup returns CDR1 LGHNA and CDR2 YNFKEQ. The CDR3 loop is CASSRGQGALVAYEQYF. The CDR3 coding sequence is TGTGCCAGCAGCCGAGGACAGGGGGCTTTGGTGGCCTACGAGCAGTACTTC.

The sample holds one count of this clone. V gene TRBV6-5 combines with J gene TRBJ1-1, with D perhaps TRBD1 (5 bases). The germline V gene encodes CDR1 MNHEY and CDR2 SVGAGI. The CDR3 has 13 residues. The V end was cut by 6 bases, the J end by 3 bases, with 11 bases between. CDR3 protein: CASRWGRDTEAFF. CDR3 sequence (DNA): TGTGCCAGCAGATGGGGCAGAGACACTGAAGCTTTCTTT.

The rearrangement uses TRBV10-2 and TRBJ1-3; D is uncertain. This CDR3 is built from 12 residues. Germline-derived CDR1 and CDR2 are WSHSY and SAAADI. The V gene lost 2 bases and the J gene lost 4 bases, with 3 bases spanning the gap. The CDR3 coding sequence is TGCGCCAGCAGTGAGGGCGGAAACACCATATATTTT. It translates to CASSEGGNTIYF.

The genes are TRBV7-9 and TRBJ2-1; 7 bases agree with TRBD2. V was pared by 5 bases and J by 2 bases, with 12 bases of the junction left unmatched. The CDR3 contains 17 residues. The germline gives CDR1 SEHNR, CDR2 FQNEAQ (reference sequence). CDR3 nucleotides: TGTGCCAGCAGCCCTCTAGGCGGGAGTAGGGCCTACAATGAGCAGTTCTTC. As protein: CASSPLGGSRAYNEQFF. Drawing the rest from reference TRBV7-9 and TRBJ2-1, the complete variable domain is DTGVSQNPRHKITKRGQNVTFRCDPISEHNRLYWYRQTLGQGPEFLTYFQNEAQLEKSRLLSDRFSAERPKGSFSTLEIQRTEQGDSAMYLCASSPLGGSRAYNEQFFGPGTRLTVL.

The chain combines TRBV5-1 with TRBJ2-5, with D possibly matching TRBD1 (6 bases). The CDR3 runs 15 residues. Germline V gene lookup returns CDR1 SGHRS and CDR2 YFSETQ. Deletions cut 0 bases from V and 5 bases from J, with 14 bases between. This chain's CDR3 is CASSLGGGAEETQYF. Here the CDR3 DNA reads TGCGCCAGCAGCTTGGGTGGGGGCGCCGAGGAGACCCAGTACTTC.

Here the CDR3 DNA reads TGTGCCAGTAGAAAAGAACAGGGGAGCTCCTACGAGCAGTACTTC. This translates into CASRKEQGSSYEQYF. The chain recombines TRBV19 with TRBJ2-7; 7 positions agree with TRBD1. This CDR3 has 15 residues. The ends lost 6 bases at V and 0 bases at J; junction bases unmatched: 8. Germline V gene lookup returns CDR1 LNHDA and CDR2 SQIVND (reference sequence).

This chain links TRBV28 with TRBJ1-5; TRBD1 might be the D (6 bases). Germline-derived CDR1 and CDR2 are MDHEN and SYDVKM. V dropped 4 bases and J dropped 6 bases, with 19 bases sitting between them. There are 16 residues in the CDR3. CDR3 region: CASSSPNTGSGQPQHF. The CDR3 coding sequence is TGTGCCAGCAGTTCTCCTAATACAGGGTCGGGTCAGCCCCAGCATTTT.

The V call is TRBV4-2, the J call TRBJ1-4; 10 nucleotides line up with TRBD1. CDR3 length: 16 amino acids. V trimming: 1 base; J trimming: 6 bases; junction bases outside the gene matches: 5. CDR1 LGHNA and CDR2 YNFKEQ come from the germline V gene. The CDR3 DNA follows: TGTGCCAGCAGCCAAGCCCAAGGACAGGGGGATGAAAAACTGTTTTTT. It yields the protein CASSQAQGQGDEKLFF.

This sequence joins TRBV4-1 and TRBJ1-1; 8 positions agree with TRBD1. Germline V gene lookup returns CDR1 MGHRA and CDR2 YSYEKL. V dropped 6 bases and J dropped 4; count of bases not matched to a gene: 10. This CDR3 region has 15 residues. The CDR3 is CASSRIQGAGTEAFF. CDR3 sequence (DNA): TGCGCCAGCAGTAGAATCCAGGGGGCCGGCACTGAAGCTTTCTTT.

This clone was found a few times. This rearrangement joins TRBV30 to TRBJ1-4; the D gene is possibly TRBD1 (5 bases). The CDR3 has 13 amino acids. Germline CDR1 GTSNPN, CDR2 SVGIG (reference sequence). Deletions cut 5 bases from V and 6 bases from J, with 13 bases between. CDR3 in DNA: TGTGCCTGGGCAACCGGGACGGATGAAAAACTGTTTTTT. Its protein product is CAWATGTDEKLFF.

V and J are TRBV7-9 and TRBJ1-1; perhaps TRBD1 as D (5 bases). The length of the CDR3 is 14 residues. The V end lost 0 bases, the J end lost 6 bases, and 11 bases lay between the germline ends. CDR1 and CDR2 (germline): SEHNR, FQNEAQ (reference sequence). The CDR3 reads CASSLAIRVAEAFF. CDR3 nucleotide sequence: TGTGCCAGCAGCTTAGCGATCAGGGTCGCTGAAGCTTTCTTT. Looking up the rest from reference TRBV7-9 and TRBJ1-1 gives the full variable domain: DTGVSQNPRHKITKRGQNVTFRCDPISEHNRLYWYRQTLGQGPEFLTYFQNEAQLEKSRLLSDRFSAERPKGSFSTLEIQRTEQGDSAMYLCASSLAIRVAEAFFGQGTRLTVV.

The CDR3 DNA sequence: TGTGCCATCAGTGGGACAGGGACTAATGAAAAACTGTTTTTT. Encoded protein: CAISGTGTNEKLFF. The V and J genes are TRBV10-3 and TRBJ1-4; 8 bases map to TRBD1. J lost 2 bases, V lost 4 bases, and 0 bases had no gene match. The germline V gene encodes CDR1 ENHRY and CDR2 SYGVKD. This CDR3 comprises 14 residues.

The V call is TRBV5-1, the J call TRBJ2-5; D is unclear. CDR1 is SGHRS, CDR2 YFSETQ, per germline. Trimming took off 5 bases at V and 4 bases at J, with 6 bases between the two ends. The CDR3 loop spans 11 amino acids. CDR3 sequence: CASRLRETQYF. Written as DNA, the CDR3 is TGCGCCAGCAGGCTCCGAGAGACCCAGTACTTC.

V and J are TRBV6-6 and TRBJ2-5; unclear D gene. Germline CDR1 MNHNY, CDR2 SVGAGI (reference sequence). Trimming stripped 2 bases from V and 5 bases from J, with 0 bases between. The CDR3 has 10 amino acids. CDR3 DNA: TGTGCCAGCAGTTACGAGACCCAGTACTTC. Its translation: CASSYETQYF.

The chain carries TRBV28 and TRBJ1-4; possible D gene TRBD1, 5 bases. V lost 6 bases, J lost 0 bases, and 8 bases lay in between. The germline V gene has CDR1 MDHEN and CDR2 SYDVKM. This CDR3 contains 14 residues. The CDR3 sequence is CASRGPATNEKLFF. In nucleotides, the CDR3 is TGTGCCAGCAGGGGACCTGCAACTAATGAAAAACTGTTTTTT.

This clone has just a few counts. The rearrangement uses TRBV5-4 and TRBJ1-3; the match to TRBD1 covers 7 bases. V was pared by 2 bases and J by 0 bases, with 8 bases of the junction left unmatched. The CDR3 totals 17 residues. Per the germline V gene, CDR1 is SGHNT and CDR2 is YYREEE (reference sequence). CDR3 residues: CASSLNRGLSSGNTIYF. DNA of the CDR3: TGTGCCAGCAGCTTAAACAGGGGCCTGAGCTCTGGAAACACCATATATTTT.

The chain has TRBV6-5 and TRBJ2-3; 11 nucleotides align to TRBD2. The junction had 5 bases not matched to a gene; V was cut back by 7 bases and J by 2 bases. The CDR3 has 15 amino acids. Germline CDR1 MNHEY, CDR2 SVGAGI. The CDR3 DNA reads as TGTGCCAGCATTTCGACTAGCGGGGCCACAGATACGCAGTATTTT. Amino acids: CASISTSGATDTQYF.

The chain couples TRBV27 to TRBJ2-2, with D hard to call. Trimming removed 8 bases from V and 3 bases from J, with 10 bases in between. This CDR3 is 13 amino acids long. Germline V gene data show CDR1 as MNHEY and CDR2 as SMNVEV (reference sequence). The CDR3 sequence: CASGLWHTGELFF. CDR3 sequence (DNA): TGTGCCAGCGGCCTCTGGCACACCGGGGAGCTGTTTTTT.

The chain couples TRBV7-2 to TRBJ2-7; D may correspond to TRBD1 or TRBD2 (6 bases each). The CDR3 is 16 amino acids. With 5 bases removed from V and 3 bases from J, the gap between germline ends came to 20 bases. CDR1 is SGHTA, CDR2 FQGNSA, per germline. CDR3 amino acids: CASSQSWGAGYYEQYF. The DNA of the CDR3 is TGTGCCAGCAGCCAATCTTGGGGGGCGGGGTACTACGAGCAGTACTTC.

The rearrangement joins TRBV18 to TRBJ1-1, with D possibly being TRBD1 (5 bases). V was pared by 6 bases and J by 2 bases, with 16 bases between. Per germline, CDR1 KGHSH and CDR2 LQKENI. CDR3 length equals 15 residues. The DNA of the CDR3 is TGTGCCAGCTCGGCAAACAGGCGCACTAACACTGAAGCTTTCTTT. It specifies CASSANRRTNTEAFF.